This entry features one T cell receptor beta chain sequence. The antigen remains unidentified. The data are from a study of cytomegalovirus exposure and HLA in healthy donors. Study findings and constraints: Further analysis, carried out later, found HLA-associated TCR beta chains more clonally expanded than equally common other chains. Researchers counted around 150 TCR beta chains as cytomegalovirus-associated. CMV antigen specificity of a few CMV-associated chains was confirmed in vitro.

V trimming: 5 bases; J trimming: 5 bases; junction bases outside the gene matches: 8. CDR3 length equals 15 residues. Germline V gene lookup returns CDR1 SGHDN and CDR2 FVKESK. PCR amplification relied on 60 Vbeta primers (plus 13 Jbeta primers). This table comes from immunoSEQ multiplex PCR, and its TCRdb copy is limited to in-frame clones, with some not included. This sample contains under 200,000 clones. Sequenced input: PBMCs. The chain carries TRBV14 and TRBJ2-1; TRBD2 agrees at 8 bases. This clonotype was obtained from a man aged 25 to 40 in good health and CMV-seronegative. The CDR3, as DNA: TGTGCCAGCAGCTATACGGGGGGGCCGGACAATGAGCAGTTCTTC. Protein sequence: CASSYTGGPDNEQFF.